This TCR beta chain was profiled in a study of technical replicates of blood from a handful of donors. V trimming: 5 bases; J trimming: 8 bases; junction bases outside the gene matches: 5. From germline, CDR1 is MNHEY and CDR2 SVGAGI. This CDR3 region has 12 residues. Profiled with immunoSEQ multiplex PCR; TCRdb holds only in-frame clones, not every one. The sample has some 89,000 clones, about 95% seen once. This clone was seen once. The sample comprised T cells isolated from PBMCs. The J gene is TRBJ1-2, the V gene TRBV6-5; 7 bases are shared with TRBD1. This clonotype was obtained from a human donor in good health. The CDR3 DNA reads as TGTGCCAGCAGTCCCTGGACAGGCGGCTACACCTTC. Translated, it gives CASSPWTGGYTF.